The 17 T cell receptor beta chains below come from one sample, sequenced in a study of blood T cell repertoires in COVID-19. This table comes from immunoSEQ multiplex PCR, and its TCRdb copy is limited to in-frame clones, with some not included. The sample shows about 250,000 clones, 65% to 90% of them seen only once. Source material: peripheral blood. The source of these receptors is a man between 45 and 60 years old with active or convalescent COVID-19.

V usage is TRBV3-1 (or the pseudogene TRBV3-2) and J usage is TRBJ2-7; 12 nucleotides align to TRBD2. Losses at the gene ends were 4 bases for V and 3 bases for J; bases not matched to a gene: 4. This CDR3 comprises 15 residues. Germline loops: CDR1 LGHDT, CDR2 YNNKEL (reference sequence). This CDR3 is CASSRGLAGFYEQYF. CDR3 sequence (DNA): TGTGCCAGCAGCCGAGGACTAGCGGGGTTCTACGAGCAGTACTTC.

This clone was observed a few times. The CDR3 sequence is CASRGGQRNTGELFF. Here the CDR3 DNA reads TGTGCCAGCAGGGGGGGACAGCGGAACACCGGGGAGCTGTTTTTT. The rearrangement joins TRBV2 to TRBJ2-2; weak D call: TRBD1 (7 bases). CDR1 is SNHLY, CDR2 FYNNEI, per germline. V was pared by 6 bases and J by 1 base, with 12 bases between. The CDR3 has 15 amino acids.

This clone was counted a single time. CDR3 residues: CASSQEGIRSGGTDTQYF. CDR3 coding DNA: TGCGCCAGCAGCCAAGAGGGTATTAGGAGCGGGGGCACAGATACGCAGTATTTT. V gene TRBV4-3 combines with J gene TRBJ2-3; 7 nucleotides line up with TRBD2. Germline V lookup: CDR1 LGHNA, CDR2 YSLEER. V was clipped by 0 bases and J by 1 base; unmatched bases: 10. The CDR3 runs 18 residues.

This chain links TRBV10-2 with TRBJ1-2; 10 nucleotides match TRBD1. The J segment lost 6 bases and the V segment lost 7 bases, leaving 5 bases of the junction unmatched. Germline V gives CDR1 WSHSY, CDR2 SAAADI. This CDR3 comprises 13 residues. CDR3 nucleotides: TGCGCCAGCACTGTAGACAGGGGGCATGGCTACACCTTC. Its translation: CASTVDRGHGYTF.

The V gene is TRBV4-3, the J gene TRBJ2-3; TRBD2 is a possible D gene (6 bases). Germline CDR1 and CDR2: LGHNA and YSLEER. Trimming took off 4 bases at V and 0 bases at J, with 17 bases between the two ends. The CDR3 has 17 residues. As DNA, the CDR3 is TGCGCCAGCAGCCGCGGACTACCGCGCTCTAGCACAGATACGCAGTATTTT. Residues: CASSRGLPRSSTDTQYF.

The chain uses TRBV28 and TRBJ2-3; TRBD2 might be the D (5 bases). V gave up 7 bases and J gave up 1 base, with 15 bases separating them. Germline V CDR1 and CDR2: MDHEN, SYDVKM. The CDR3 totals 15 residues. The CDR3 reads CASTRGSAGTDTQYF. The DNA of the CDR3 is TGTGCCAGCACCCGAGGGAGTGCTGGCACAGATACGCAGTATTTT.

The chain recombines TRBV3-1 (or the pseudogene TRBV3-2) with TRBJ2-7; perhaps TRBD1 as D (6 bases). Looked up from germline, CDR1 is LGHDT and CDR2 is YNNKEL (reference sequence). V was shortened by 5 bases and J by 2 bases, with 13 bases between the two germline ends. CDR3 size: 14 residues. CDR3 protein: CASSRGTPTYEQYF. Here the CDR3 DNA reads TGTGCCAGCAGCAGGGGGACACCCACCTACGAGCAGTACTTC.

DNA for the CDR3: TGTGCCAGCAGCCCGACTCAGGGGGCTGGGACCCAGTACTTC. Translation gives CASSPTQGAGTQYF. V usage is TRBV9 and J usage is TRBJ2-5, with 8 bases fitting TRBD1. Per the germline V gene, CDR1 is SGDLS and CDR2 is YYNGEE. This CDR3 has 14 residues. After removal of 4 bases from V and 7 bases from J, the junction contained 9 bases not matched to a gene.

This chain links TRBV4-2 with TRBJ2-4; TRBD2 is a possible D gene (6 bases). V shed 4 bases and J shed 1 base, with 14 bases lying between them. The CDR3 runs 16 residues. Per germline, CDR1 LGHNA and CDR2 YNFKEQ. The CDR3 coding sequence is TGTGCCAGCAGCCCCGGTGGTAGCGGTGCCAAAAACATTCAGTACTTC. Translation: CASSPGGSGAKNIQYF.

The genes are TRBV18 and TRBJ2-1; 10 bases match TRBD2. The V and J ends lost 1 base and 7 bases, in that order; junction bases with no gene match: 7. This CDR3 contains 16 residues. CDR1 KGHSH and CDR2 LQKENI come from the germline V gene. The chain's CDR3 is CASSPLIAGGVNEQFF. The CDR3 DNA reads as TGTGCCAGCTCACCACTAATAGCGGGAGGTGTGAATGAGCAGTTCTTC.

The chain recombines TRBV7-9 with TRBJ1-1, with 8 bases identical to TRBD1. Trimming removed 5 bases from V and 7 bases from J; junction bases left unmatched: 9. The CDR3 has 14 residues. Germline-derived CDR1 and CDR2 are SEHNR and FQNEAQ (reference sequence). CDR3 residues: CASSIYQGASEAFF. The CDR3 nucleotides read TGTGCCAGCAGCATTTATCAGGGGGCAAGTGAAGCTTTCTTT.

This chain connects TRBV29-1 to TRBJ1-2; 8 nucleotides line up with TRBD1. The V gene's germline CDR1 is SQVTM and CDR2 ANQGSEA. The CDR3 sequence is 15 residues long. Germline trimming cut 6 bases from V and 3 bases from J; bases unmatched to any gene: 12. The CDR3 sequence is CSVRDRGEGHYGYTF. CDR3 sequence (DNA): TGCAGCGTGAGAGACAGGGGAGAAGGTCACTATGGCTACACCTTC. The complete variable domain, with remaining parts taken from reference TRBV29-1 and TRBJ1-2, reads SAVISQKPSRDICQRGTSLTIQCQVDSQVTMMFWYRQQPGQSLTLIATANQGSEATYESGFVIDKFPISRPNLTFSTLTVSNMSPEDSSIYLCSVRDRGEGHYGYTFGSGTRLTVV.

The chain uses TRBV7-2 and TRBJ2-3; TRBD1 matches at 7 bases. With V trimmed by 5 bases and J by 5 bases, 10 bases remained unmatched. The CDR3 covers 15 residues. The germline CDR1 and CDR2 sequences are SGHTA and FQGNSA. CDR3 protein: CASSRRQGEKDTQYF. The CDR3 DNA sequence: TGTGCCAGCAGCCGCAGACAGGGTGAAAAAGATACGCAGTATTTT.

V and J are TRBV3-1 (or the pseudogene TRBV3-2) and TRBJ2-1, with D possibly being TRBD2 (5 bases). Germline-derived CDR1 and CDR2 are LGHDT and YNNKEL (reference sequence). The CDR3 loop spans 13 amino acids. V was trimmed by 1 base and J by 7 bases, leaving 8 bases between them. In DNA form, the CDR3 reads TGTGCCAGCAGCCAAGTTCGCGGGAATGAGCAGTTCTTC. It translates to CASSQVRGNEQFF.

V and J are TRBV7-9 and TRBJ1-1; 8 positions match TRBD1. The CDR3 sequence is 16 residues long. The germline V gene encodes CDR1 SEHNR and CDR2 FQNEAQ (reference sequence). The J segment lost 3 bases and the V segment lost 5 bases, leaving 11 bases of the junction unmatched. DNA for the CDR3: TGTGCCAGCAGCCTCCGTTACGGGACAGGACACACTGAAGCTTTCTTT. Translated, it gives CASSLRYGTGHTEAFF.

The chain uses TRBV11-1 and TRBJ2-5, with D possibly being TRBD2 (6 bases). Trimming removed 5 bases from V and 4 bases from J, with 11 bases in between. The CDR3 covers 13 residues. CDR1 is SGHAT and CDR2 is FQDESV in the germline V gene (reference sequence). The CDR3 DNA reads TGTGCCAGCAGCCGGGAGCGCAGAGAGACCCAGTACTTC. As protein: CASSRERRETQYF.

V gene TRBV5-1 combines with J gene TRBJ2-1; a possible D gene is TRBD1 (5 bases). Germline lookup yields CDR1 SGHRS and CDR2 YFSETQ. CDR3 length equals 14 residues. Between the trimmed V and J ends, which lost 6 bases and 6 bases, there was a span of 16 bases. This CDR3 reads CASTPREPPNEQFF. The CDR3 DNA reads as TGCGCCAGCACCCCCAGGGAACCCCCCAATGAGCAGTTCTTC. Looking up the rest from reference TRBV5-1 and TRBJ2-1 gives the full variable domain: KAGVTQTPRYLIKTRGQQVTLSCSPISGHRSVSWYQQTPGQGLQFLFEYFSETQRNKGNFPGRFSGRQFSNSRSEMNVSTLELGDSALYLCASTPREPPNEQFFGPGTRLTVL.